Each of the 18 T cell receptor beta chains below was sequenced from the same sample in a study of blood T cell repertoires in COVID-19. Produced via immunoSEQ multiplex PCR; TCRdb's table is partial and in-frame only. The sample has about 91,000 clones, 85% to 90% seen once. Sequenced: peripheral blood. The receptor source for this set is a woman at least 80 years old with active COVID-19.

This chain joins TRBV3-1 (or the pseudogene TRBV3-2) and TRBJ1-1; D might be TRBD1 (6 bases). The CDR3 has 15 residues. Germline CDR1 is LGHDT and CDR2 is YNNKEL (reference sequence). Trimming pared 1 base from V and 1 base from J, leaving 10 bases between. CDR3 region: CASSQAAGANTEAFF. The CDR3 DNA is TGTGCCAGCAGCCAAGCTGCGGGGGCGAACACTGAAGCTTTCTTT.

This clone was seen once. The chain employs TRBV15 and TRBJ2-1; 7 bases are a match to TRBD2. V trimming: 0 bases; J trimming: 10 bases; junction bases outside the gene matches: 15. Germline CDR1 is LNHNV and CDR2 is YYDKDF (reference sequence). CDR3 size: 17 residues. DNA for the CDR3: TGTGCCACCAGCAGAGATCCTGGCGGGAGCCGGTCGAACGAGCAGTTCTTC. Its translation: CATSRDPGGSRSNEQFF.

This chain joins TRBV18 and TRBJ2-6; D perhaps matches TRBD1 (5 bases). CDR1 KGHSH and CDR2 LQKENI come from the germline V gene. The V end was cut by 1 base, the J end by 5 bases, with 12 bases between. This CDR3 comprises 16 residues. CDR3 residues: CASSPLPGSWANVLTF. The DNA of the CDR3 is TGTGCCAGCTCACCACTCCCAGGGTCCTGGGCCAACGTCCTGACTTTC.

The V call is TRBV18, the J call TRBJ2-3; D is ambiguous. CDR1 and CDR2 from the germline V gene are KGHSH and LQKENI. The V end was cut by 5 bases, the J end by 1 base, with 10 bases between. This CDR3 region has 14 residues. The DNA for the CDR3 is TGTGCCAGCTCATGGAGTGTCCGCACAGATACGCAGTATTTT. This gives the protein CASSWSVRTDTQYF.

The V and J genes are TRBV6-5 and TRBJ1-2; 9 bases are shared with TRBD1. V dropped 11 bases and J dropped 4; count of bases not matched to a gene: 11. Germline-derived CDR1 and CDR2 are MNHEY and SVGAGI. The CDR3 length is 14 residues. In DNA form, the CDR3 reads TGTGCCGGGTCGGTGGGGACAGGGCCCTATGGCTACACCTTC. Its protein is CAGSVGTGPYGYTF.

This chain uses TRBV7-2 with TRBJ2-2, with 7 bases fitting TRBD2. This CDR3 region has 16 residues. Germline trimming cut 5 bases from V and 5 bases from J; bases unmatched to any gene: 11. Germline V gene lookup returns CDR1 SGHTA and CDR2 FQGNSA. The CDR3 DNA reads as TGTGCCAGCAGCCCAGCCGGCCTAGCGGTAACCGGGGAGCTGTTTTTT. Protein product: CASSPAGLAVTGELFF.

The V gene is TRBV9, the J gene TRBJ1-1, with D possibly matching TRBD1 (5 bases). CDR3 length: 16 amino acids. The germline V and J ends were trimmed by 0 bases and 2 bases, with 14 bases remaining between them. Germline CDR1 SGDLS, CDR2 YYNGEE. CDR3 region: CASSVAPMTANTEAFF. The CDR3 DNA is TGTGCCAGCAGCGTAGCCCCGATGACAGCTAACACTGAAGCTTTCTTT.

V is TRBV18 and J is TRBJ2-1, with D hard to call. This CDR3 has 16 residues. Trimming took 2 bases from V and 5 from J, leaving 16 bases between them. Germline V gene lookup returns CDR1 KGHSH and CDR2 LQKENI. The CDR3 region is CASSPVAAPTDNEQFF. The CDR3 DNA is TGTGCCAGCTCACCAGTGGCGGCACCGACTGACAATGAGCAGTTCTTC.

The CDR3 sequence is CASSLGLAGVGEQYF. In DNA, the CDR3 is TGTGCCAGCAGCTTAGGGCTAGCGGGAGTCGGCGAGCAGTACTTC. J is TRBJ2-7 and V is TRBV7-2, with 10 bases fitting TRBD2. Germline loops: CDR1 SGHTA, CDR2 FQGNSA. The CDR3 has 15 residues. After removal of 1 base from V and 6 bases from J, the junction contained 6 bases not matched to a gene.

The chain links TRBV5-1 to TRBJ2-3; D call uncertain. CDR3 size: 13 residues. Trimming cost V 4 bases and J 6 bases, with 12 bases left between them. Germline lookup yields CDR1 SGHRS and CDR2 YFSETQ. The CDR3 spells CASSPPTFDTQYF. CDR3 DNA: TGCGCCAGCAGCCCACCTACGTTTGATACGCAGTATTTT.

The CDR3 bases are TGTGCCAGCTCACTACCTAGGGGGCGTAGCACAGATACGCAGTATTTT. Encoded protein: CASSLPRGRSTDTQYF. V and J are TRBV18 and TRBJ2-3, with 7 bases fitting TRBD1. The CDR3 contains 16 residues. Trimming cost V 4 bases and J 0 bases; bases outside gene matches: 7. Germline lookup yields CDR1 KGHSH and CDR2 LQKENI.

The genes are TRBV3-1 (or the pseudogene TRBV3-2) and TRBJ1-3; 8 bases align to TRBD1. V was clipped by 4 bases and J by 4 bases; unmatched bases: 3. CDR1 LGHDT and CDR2 YNNKEL come from the germline V gene (reference sequence). The CDR3 loop spans 14 amino acids. CDR3 bases: TGTGCCAGCAGCCGACAGGGGCAAGGAAACACCATATATTTT. Translating gives CASSRQGQGNTIYF.

The sample holds a few counts of this clone. The chain recombines TRBV12-3 or TRBV12-4 with TRBJ2-3, with D maybe TRBD1 (7 bases). Trimming stripped 6 bases from V and 3 bases from J, with 10 bases between. This CDR3 is 13 amino acids long. This CDR3 is CASREGATDTQYF. The CDR3 region has the DNA TGTGCCAGCAGGGAGGGGGCTACAGATACGCAGTATTTT.

The genes are TRBV19 and TRBJ1-5, with a tentative D call TRBD1 (6 bases). The CDR3 consists of 15 residues. V lost 5 bases, J lost 3 bases, and 14 bases lay in between. Germline CDR1 reads LNHDA; CDR2 reads SQIVND (reference sequence). The CDR3 coding sequence is TGTGCCAGTAGTTCGGGAACAGGGTCCAATCAGCCCCAGCATTTT. Translation: CASSSGTGSNQPQHF.

The V call is TRBV28, the J call TRBJ1-2; TRBD1 agrees at 7 bases. The junction had 9 bases not matched to a gene; V was cut back by 10 bases and J by 4 bases. Germline V gives CDR1 MDHEN, CDR2 SYDVKM. The CDR3 covers 13 residues. The CDR3 DNA is TGTGCCATTACAGGGGAGTACATCTATGGCTACACCTTC. Translation gives CAITGEYIYGYTF.

The V call is TRBV4-1, the J call TRBJ2-3; 7 bases are a match to TRBD2. CDR3 length equals 19 residues. Unmatched junction bases numbered 14, after V lost 0 bases and J lost 2 bases. From germline, CDR1 is MGHRA and CDR2 YSYEKL. Written as DNA, the CDR3 is TGCGCCAGCAGCCAAGATGCTGTAATCGCGGGAGTTAACACAGATACGCAGTATTTT. Translation: CASSQDAVIAGVNTDTQYF.

This clone was seen only once. The chain has TRBV19 and TRBJ2-3, with D unresolved. Germline-derived CDR1 and CDR2 are LNHDA and SQIVND (reference sequence). The CDR3 is made up of 16 amino acids. Trimming left V 0 bases short and J 4 bases short, with 14 bases between. CDR3 sequence reads: CASSIEWNSRADTQYF. CDR3 bases: TGTGCCAGTAGTATAGAGTGGAATAGCCGGGCAGATACGCAGTATTTT.

V gene TRBV29-1 combines with J gene TRBJ1-1; D not resolved. Deletions cut 5 bases from V and 5 bases from J, with 6 bases between. Germline CDR1 and CDR2: SQVTM and ANQGSEA. The CDR3 totals 10 residues. For the CDR3, the DNA is TGCAGCGTTAGGAGGACTGAAGCTTTCTTT. This codes for CSVRRTEAFF.